This T cell receptor (beta chain) is drawn from a study of beta chain features in type 1 diabetes. V shed 3 bases, J shed 4 bases, and the junction held 6 bases outside the gene matches. This CDR3 has 14 amino acids. Germline V gene lookup returns CDR1 GTSNPN and CDR2 SVGIG (reference sequence). Investigators reverse transcribed all isolated RNA, so they sequenced expressed TCRB transcripts. This table comes from immunoSEQ multiplex PCR, and its TCRdb copy is limited to in-frame clones, with some not included. The data show fewer than 200,000 clones, approximately 8.1% seen once. Points from the study as a whole: Whether TCRB rearrangement is influenced by HLA type was left unresolved in this analysis. Sampled from patients, naive, central memory and Treg TCRB repertoires appeared more similar than those sampled from healthy donors.

This clone was detected only a few times. The antigen is unknown. The sequenced sample consisted of central memory CD4+ T cells from blood. The chain is built from TRBV30 and TRBJ2-1; 7 positions match TRBD1. This clonotype was sampled from a man aged 18 to 30 in good health. In DNA, the CDR3 is TGTGCCTGGAGCAGGGGGACAGAGTACAATGAGCAGTTCTTC. It yields the protein CAWSRGTEYNEQFF.